A single sample gave rise to the 18 T cell receptor beta chains below, sequenced in a study of blood T cells in healthy people across ages. Next came a second PCR, run for about 7 to 12 cycles, which used a sample-barcoded 5' primer along with a J-beta primer mix. One entry per CDR3 protein results from TCRdb running MiXCR on the 5' RACE reads. The table has about 1.7 million distinct CDR3 sequences, 28% seen once; the top ten hold 6.5% to 8.5%. Input material: blood. The receptors were sampled from a woman in her thirties in good health.

Notes on this clonotype: This may come from a read error, since a much larger clone is one base off. The V and J genes are TRBV12-3 or TRBV12-4 and TRBJ2-5; D may be TRBD2 (7 bases). This CDR3 contains 14 residues. As DNA, the CDR3 is TGTGCCAGCAGTTTAGGGGGGGCGCGGGAGACCCAGTGCTTC. Translating it yields CASSLGGARETQCF.

J is TRBJ2-5 and V is TRBV4-3, with 12 bases lining up with TRBD2. Matching the DNA end better, TRBJ2-7 makes the J call doubtful. Germline loops: CDR1 LGHNA, CDR2 YSLEER. The CDR3 totals 16 residues. CDR3 residues: CASSQEPPSGRGEQYF. For the CDR3, the DNA is TGCGCCAGCAGCCAAGAACCCCCTAGCGGGAGGGGCGAGCAGTACTTC.

This clonotype was counted at least ten times. This sequence joins TRBV4-3 and TRBJ1-1, with D unresolved. CDR1 and CDR2 from the germline V gene are LGHNA and YSLEER. V was cut by 3 bases and J by 4 bases, with 9 bases left in between. This CDR3 has 13 amino acids. CDR3 coding DNA: TGCGCCAGCAGCCAGGGCCGGACCACTGAAGCTTTCTTT. Protein product: CASSQGRTTEAFF.

The chain couples TRBV10-3 to TRBJ2-3; the D gene is possibly TRBD2 (6 bases). There are 15 residues in the CDR3. Germline-derived CDR1 and CDR2 are ENHRY and SYGVKD. V lost 4 bases to trimming and J lost 5 bases, with 16 bases between them. The CDR3 here is CAISAASAVGDTQYF. CDR3 coding DNA: TGTGCCATCAGTGCGGCTAGCGCCGTTGGAGATACGCAGTATTTT.

This clonotype was seen repeatedly, ten times or more. The V and J genes are TRBV28 and TRBJ2-5; D may be TRBD1 (7 bases). CDR1 MDHEN and CDR2 SYDVKM come from the germline V gene. CDR3 length equals 16 residues. V lost 6 bases and J 2 bases, leaving 19 bases between the germline ends. The CDR3 DNA reads as TGTGCCAGCAGCGAGATGCACGCGGGACAGCAAGAGACCCAGTACTTC. This sequence encodes CASSEMHAGQQETQYF.

The chain employs TRBV18 and TRBJ2-7; 12 bases map to TRBD1. The CDR3 covers 16 residues. V was clipped by 4 bases and J by 5 bases; unmatched bases: 9. Per germline, CDR1 KGHSH and CDR2 LQKENI. CDR3 residues: CASSRITGQGANEQYF. The DNA for the CDR3 is TGTGCCAGCTCACGAATAACGGGACAGGGGGCCAACGAGCAGTACTTC.

There are a few counts of this clonotype. V is TRBV6-5 and J is TRBJ1-1; TRBD1 agrees at 11 bases. The CDR3 has 15 amino acids. The V and J ends lost 2 bases and 3 bases, in that order; junction bases with no gene match: 2. Germline CDR1 is MNHEY and CDR2 is SVGAGI. CDR3 region: CASSYGQGAYTEAFF. The CDR3 region has the DNA TGTGCCAGCAGTTACGGACAGGGGGCGTACACTGAAGCTTTCTTT.

Comments on this clonotype: This clone may be a read error of a much larger clone one base away. V gene TRBV29-1 combines with J gene TRBJ2-1; a possible D gene is TRBD1 (8 bases). The CDR3 has 18 amino acids. Trimming shortened V by 0 bases and J by 8 bases, and 26 bases separated the two germline ends. Germline-derived CDR1 and CDR2 are SQVTM and ANQGSEA. CDR3 sequence reads: CSVEDLRSGTGGDYEQFF. The CDR3 bases are TGCAGCGTTGAAGATCTTCGGAGCGGGACAGGTGGGGACTATGAGCAGTTCTTC.

The chain joins TRBV7-2 to TRBJ2-2; no clear D. The CDR3 spans 17 residues. Between the trimmed V and J ends, which lost 6 bases and 0 bases, there was a span of 17 bases. Germline values: CDR1 SGHTA, CDR2 FQGNSA. In DNA, the CDR3 is TGTGCCAGCAGTTTTAGTGGTCTTCACGCGAACACCGGGGAGCTGTTTTTT. Translated, it gives CASSFSGLHANTGELFF.

This clonotype was counted at least ten times. CDR3 DNA: TGCGCCAGCAGCTTTTACGGGGCCCCCTACGAGCAGTACTTC. Translated: CASSFYGAPYEQYF. This chain joins TRBV5-1 and TRBJ2-7, with D perhaps given as TRBD1 or TRBD2 (5 bases each). Germline values: CDR1 SGHRS, CDR2 YFSETQ. Trimming cost V 2 bases and J 2 bases, with 11 bases left between them. The length of the CDR3 is 14 residues.

This chain uses TRBV2 with TRBJ1-6; D gene ambiguous. There are 14 residues in the CDR3. The germline V gene encodes CDR1 SNHLY and CDR2 FYNNEI. Trimming shortened V by 4 bases and J by 9 bases, and 13 bases separated the two germline ends. The CDR3, as DNA: TGTGCCAGCAGTGGATCGGCACCGTTTTCACCCCTCCACTTT. This codes for CASSGSAPFSPLHF. Together with reference TRBV2 and TRBJ1-6, the CDR3 gives the full variable domain: EPEVTQTPSHQVTQMGQEVILRCVPISNHLYFYWYRQILGQKVEFLVSFYNNEISEKSEIFDDQFSVERPDGSNFTLKIRSTKLEDSAMYFCASSGSAPFSPLHFGNGTRLTVT.

A few counts support this clonotype. This chain connects TRBV7-9 to TRBJ1-2; D remains ambiguous. CDR3 length equals 15 residues. Deletions cut 2 bases from V and 7 bases from J, with 17 bases between. Germline V gene lookup returns CDR1 SEHNR and CDR2 FQNEAQ (reference sequence). The CDR3 DNA reads TGTGCCAGCAGCTTAATAGTTGGGCCAGGCGGTGGCTACACCTTC. As protein: CASSLIVGPGGGYTF.

The chain couples TRBV6-6 to TRBJ2-4; D is uncertain. Germline loops: CDR1 MNHNY, CDR2 SVGAGI (reference sequence). V lost 2 bases and J lost 5, with 10 bases in between. CDR3 length: 14 residues. CDR3 bases: TGTGCCAGCAGTTACCCAGGCGGAGAAAACATTCAGTACTTC. Its protein is CASSYPGGENIQYF.

The chain recombines TRBV11-2 with TRBJ2-1; 9 positions match TRBD2. Germline V gives CDR1 SGHAT, CDR2 FQNNGV. The CDR3 is 16 amino acids. V gave up 4 bases and J gave up 5 bases; unmatched junction bases: 9. The CDR3 sequence is CASSYQASGMDNEQFF. The CDR3 DNA follows: TGTGCCAGCAGCTACCAAGCTAGCGGGATGGACAATGAGCAGTTCTTC.

Regarding this clonotype: A much larger clone differs by one base, so this may be a read error. The chain recombines TRBV20-1 with TRBJ2-1, with 9 bases that match TRBD2. Germline V gene data show CDR1 as DFQATT and CDR2 as SNEGSKA (reference sequence). V lost 5 bases to trimming and J lost 2 bases; unmatched junction nucleotides: 10. The CDR3 length is 16 residues. In DNA form, the CDR3 reads TGCAGTGCTGTCGACGGTAGCGGGGGACCCTACAATGAGCAGTTCTTC. As protein: CSAVDGSGGPYNEQFF.

The rearrangement uses TRBV4-3 and TRBJ2-1, with 7 bases matching TRBD2. The V segment lost 2 bases and the J segment 4 bases; nucleotides outside the gene matches: 11. The germline gives CDR1 LGHNA, CDR2 YSLEER. This CDR3 spans 17 amino acids. The CDR3 here is CASSQNSGIRIYNEQFF. In nucleotides, the CDR3 is TGCGCCAGCAGCCAAAACAGCGGGATTCGTATATACAATGAGCAGTTCTTC.

This clonotype has only one observation. The chain recombines TRBV6-6 with TRBJ2-7, with D possibly called TRBD1 or TRBD2 (5 bases each). The CDR3 is 13 amino acids. The V end lost 6 bases, the J end lost 7 bases, and 16 bases lay between the germline ends. Germline V gene sequence: CDR1 MNHNY, CDR2 SVGAGI (reference sequence). CDR3 in amino acids: CASRFEGFGEQYF. The CDR3 DNA reads TGTGCCAGCAGGTTCGAGGGGTTCGGGGAGCAGTACTTC.

Remarks on this clonotype: This may arise from a read error, as a much more abundant clone is one base away. This sequence joins TRBV20-1 and TRBJ2-4; TRBD1 or TRBD2 may be the D gene (5 bases each). V was pared by 6 bases and J by 13 bases, with 25 bases between. The CDR3 has 14 residues. Germline CDR1 is DFQATT and CDR2 is SNEGSKA (reference sequence). As DNA, the CDR3 is TGCAGTGCCCCTCCGGGGCCATCCGACAATGAGCAGTACTTC. Translated: CSAPPGPSDNEQYF.